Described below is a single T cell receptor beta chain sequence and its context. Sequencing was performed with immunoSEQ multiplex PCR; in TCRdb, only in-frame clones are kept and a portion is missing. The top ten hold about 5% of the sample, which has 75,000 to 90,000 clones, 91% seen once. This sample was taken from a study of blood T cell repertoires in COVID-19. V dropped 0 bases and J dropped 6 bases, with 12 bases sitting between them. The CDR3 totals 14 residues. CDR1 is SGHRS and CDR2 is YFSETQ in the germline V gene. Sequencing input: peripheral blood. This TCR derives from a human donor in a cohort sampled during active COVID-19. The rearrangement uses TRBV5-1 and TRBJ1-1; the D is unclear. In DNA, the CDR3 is TGCGCCAGCAGCTTGGGACACCCGAGGGCTGAAGCTTTCTTT. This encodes CASSLGHPRAEAFF.